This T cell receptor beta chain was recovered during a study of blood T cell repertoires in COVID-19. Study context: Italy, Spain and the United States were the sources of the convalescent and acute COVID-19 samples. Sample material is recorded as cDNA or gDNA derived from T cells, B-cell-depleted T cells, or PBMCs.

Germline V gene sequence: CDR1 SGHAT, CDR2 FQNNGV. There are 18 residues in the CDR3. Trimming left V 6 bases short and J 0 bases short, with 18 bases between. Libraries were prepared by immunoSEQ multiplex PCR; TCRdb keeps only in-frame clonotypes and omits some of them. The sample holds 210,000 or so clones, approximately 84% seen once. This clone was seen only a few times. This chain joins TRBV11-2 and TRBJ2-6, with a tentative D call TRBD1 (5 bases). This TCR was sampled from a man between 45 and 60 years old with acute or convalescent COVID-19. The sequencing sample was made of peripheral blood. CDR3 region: CASRPAGSPYSGANVLTF. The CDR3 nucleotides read TGTGCCAGCAGACCCGCAGGGTCTCCCTACTCTGGGGCCAACGTCCTGACTTTC.